The present TCR beta chain was sequenced within a study of response to subunit inactivated influenza vaccine (dated by TCRdb to 2016 to 2019). Background for the entire study: The study used deep quantitative T cell receptor repertoire profiling to track responses to a trivalent subunit inactivated influenza vaccine.

Points the paper makes about the study in general: It was suggested by the authors that each seasonal influenza vaccination may recruit only a limited number of new T cells.

The library was generated by RT-PCR. Sequencing relied on an Illumina HiSeq 2500. TCRdb took the public reads, trimmed them with fastp at Q25, ran MiXCR for clone calling and kept in-frame beta chains. All rows with the same CDR3 protein become a single entry with the most common DNA and genes. For this sample there are 700,000 to 800,000 distinct CDR3 sequences; less than 20% appear just once. The biggest ten clones account for about 11% of the sample. V is pruned by 6 bases and J by 2 bases, leaving 10 bases of the junction without a gene match. CDR1 and CDR2, looked up from the germline V gene, are MRHNA and SNTAGT. The cysteine opens and the phenylalanine closes a CDR3 of 17 amino acids. The entry retains the CDR3 DNA only, 51 bases that are in frame from base 1. This clonotype was observed a few times. The specificity of this receptor is unknown. No much larger clone exists at a distance of one base, and base qualities are not known.

The chain couples TRBV6-4 to TRBJ2-3; 11 middle bases align to TRBD2. The clonotype originates from a man over 45 who received an inactivated influenza vaccine. Donor details come from another sample of the same person, matched by shared clones. The sample in question was PBMCs from blood, obtained about 5 days after vaccination. At the DNA level, the sequence is TGTGCCAGCAGCGAAGGCCTAGCGGGGGGAGTCACAGATACGCAGTATTTT. Its protein product is CASSEGLAGGVTDTQYF.